This entry concerns a single T cell receptor beta chain. The source of the sample is a study of blood T cell repertoires in COVID-19. Overall study: In each case, the material was cDNA or gDNA derived from T cells, B-cell-depleted T cells, or PBMCs.

As processed by the authors: Estimation of nucleated cell counts was performed using reference gene primer amplification. Data came from immunoSEQ multiplex PCR; TCRdb stores just in-frame clones and leaves some out. V, J and clone size are taken as reported in that table, and D and trimming were inferred from the DNA itself. The table has roughly 150,000 clones, 70% to 90% seen once; the top ten hold around 5%. Germline V gene data show CDR1 as DFQATT and CDR2 as SNEGSKA (reference sequence). Trimming left V 3 bases short and J 8 bases short, with 19 bases between. The CDR3 is 14 amino acids. The source is a human donor in a cohort sampled during active COVID-19. Sequencing was done on a sample of peripheral blood. The chain joins TRBV20-1 to TRBJ1-2; no definite D call. CDR3 coding DNA: TGCAGTGCTAGTAGGCGCTTGCGGGCTGTAGGCTACACCTTC. This translates into CSASRRLRAVGYTF.